What follows are 26 T cell receptor beta chains derived from one specimen sequenced in a study of prognosis after radiotherapy for stage I lung cancer. By two-round multiplex PCR, the TCR beta CDR3 was amplified from genomic DNA. Amplification in first-round PCR relied on primers specific to each TRBV and TRBJ gene. TCRdb reprocessed the multiplex PCR reads via MiXCR and lists one record per CDR3 protein. The sample holds 11,000 to 15,000 distinct CDR3 sequences, around 27% seen once. The sample in question was PBMCs, obtained before or after stereotactic body radiation therapy (not recorded which). The receptors derive from a donor older than 45 with non-small cell lung cancer.

With respect to this clonotype: A much larger clone differs from this one at a single base, so this may be a read error. The chain has TRBV29-1 and TRBJ1-1; D gene unclear. Looked up from germline, CDR1 is SQVTM and CDR2 is ANQGSEA. The ends were cut back, 5 bases at V and 0 bases at J, with 10 bases in the middle. CDR3 length: 13 amino acids. The CDR3 loop reads CSVYPTLNTEAFF. CDR3 in DNA: TGCAGCGTTTACCCTACTTTGAACACTGAAGCTTTCTTT.

This clonotype was seen repeatedly, ten times or more. The chain has TRBV29-1 and TRBJ2-7, with D unclear. V lost 6 bases and J 1 base, leaving 13 bases between the germline ends. The germline gives CDR1 SQVTM, CDR2 ANQGSEA. The CDR3 consists of 13 residues. This chain's CDR3 is CSVLRPDSYEQYF. The CDR3 DNA follows: TGCAGCGTCCTCAGACCCGATTCCTACGAGCAGTACTTC.

In its sample, this clonotype ranks as medium-sized. The V call is TRBV12-3 or TRBV12-4, the J call TRBJ2-5, with D perhaps matching TRBD2 (6 bases). V shed 2 bases and J shed 5 bases, with 18 bases lying between them. The CDR3 runs to 16 residues. CDR3 region: CASSLSSGPRGETQYF. The CDR3 nucleotides read TGTGCCAGCAGTTTATCCAGCGGGCCCCGGGGGGAGACCCAGTACTTC.

The chain combines TRBV24-1 with TRBJ2-6; D gene unclear. V lost 6 bases, J lost 2 bases, and 13 bases lay in between. CDR1 KGHDR and CDR2 SFDVKD come from the germline V gene. The CDR3 covers 16 residues. The chain's CDR3 is CATSNCRFAGANVLTF. The CDR3 region has the DNA TGTGCCACCAGTAATTGCCGGTTTGCTGGGGCCAACGTCCTGACTTTC.

As regards this clonotype: One junction end disagrees with the germline gene, perhaps due to a read error. The genes are TRBV6-1 and TRBJ2-7; the D gene is possibly TRBD1 (6 bases). This CDR3 region has 12 residues. The germline gives CDR1 MNHNS, CDR2 SASEGT. The DNA for the CDR3 is TGCTCCAGCGCCAGGGGATCTTACGAGCAGTACTTC. Encoded protein: CSSARGSYEQYF.

By proportion, this clonotype is medium-sized (0.01 to 0.1%). The genes are TRBV2 and TRBJ2-1; D might be TRBD2 (5 bases). The V gene lost 8 bases and the J gene lost 2 bases, with 10 bases spanning the gap. From germline, CDR1 is SNHLY and CDR2 FYNNEI. This CDR3 is 13 amino acids long. CDR3 DNA sequence: TGTGCCAGCGAGAGAGGGACCTACAATGAGCAGTTCTTC. Its protein product is CASERGTYNEQFF. Together with reference TRBV2 and TRBJ2-1, the CDR3 gives the full variable domain: EPEVTQTPSHQVTQMGQEVILRCVPISNHLYFYWYRQILGQKVEFLVSFYNNEISEKSEIFDDQFSVERPDGSNFTLKIRSTKLEDSAMYFCASERGTYNEQFFGPGTRLTVL.

This clonotype appeared many times. The J gene is TRBJ2-5, the V gene TRBV4-1, with 15 bases identical to TRBD2. V trimming: 2 bases; J trimming: 4 bases; junction bases outside the gene matches: 2. The CDR3 has 16 amino acids. Germline V lookup: CDR1 MGHRA, CDR2 YSYEKL. Here the CDR3 reads CASSQWGLAGGETQYF. The CDR3 DNA sequence: TGCGCCAGCAGCCAATGGGGACTAGCGGGAGGAGAGACCCAGTACTTC.

Judged by abundance, this clonotype is large. The chain joins TRBV28 to TRBJ2-2; D may be TRBD1 or TRBD2 (5 bases each). This CDR3 comprises 15 residues. The V and J ends lost 1 base and 4 bases respectively, with 10 bases between them. Per the germline V gene, CDR1 is MDHEN and CDR2 is SYDVKM. The chain's CDR3 is CASSLSWDGTGELFF. CDR3 DNA sequence: TGTGCCAGCAGTTTATCCTGGGACGGCACCGGGGAGCTGTTTTTT.

By sample fraction, this clonotype is medium-sized. The rearrangement links TRBV27 to TRBJ2-2; TRBD1 agrees at 8 bases. The CDR3 is 16 residues long. Germline V gene sequence: CDR1 MNHEY, CDR2 SMNVEV (reference sequence). The V gene end was trimmed by 0 bases and the J gene end by 1 base; junction bases not matched to a gene: 1. The DNA for the CDR3 is TGTGCCAGCAGTTTATCCGGGACAGGGAACACCGGGGAGCTGTTTTTT. This gives the protein CASSLSGTGNTGELFF.

As concerns this clonotype: A far larger clone is only one base removed, so a read error is likely. The genes are TRBV6-2 or TRBV6-3 and TRBJ2-1, with D tentatively TRBD2 (6 bases). V dropped 6 bases and J dropped 10 bases, with 19 bases sitting between them. The length of the CDR3 is 14 residues. The germline gives CDR1 MNHEY, CDR2 SVGEGT. Here the CDR3 DNA reads TGTGCCAGCAGGGGGGGACCCGACCAGTACGAGCAGTTCTTC. This translates into CASRGGPDQYEQFF.

This clonotype was recorded at least ten times. CDR3 DNA: TGTGCCAGCAGCCCTGGCATTGACAGTTGGGCGACTAATGAAAAACTGTTTTTT. This encodes CASSPGIDSWATNEKLFF. V is TRBV12-3 or TRBV12-4 and J is TRBJ1-4; perhaps TRBD1 as D (5 bases). The CDR3 has 18 residues. Between the trimmed V and J ends, which lost 6 bases and 2 bases, there was a span of 22 bases.

In its sample, this clonotype ranks as medium-sized. The junction and the germline gene differ at one end; a read error may be behind it. In DNA, the CDR3 is TGTGCCAGTAGTACCCGGGACAGGGTTAAGTTC. Its protein product is CASSTRDRVKF. The genes are TRBV19 and TRBJ2-1; 9 positions match TRBD1. This CDR3 comprises 11 residues. The germline gives CDR1 LNHDA, CDR2 SQIVND (reference sequence).

This clonotype was seen ten or more times. The V call is TRBV5-1, the J call TRBJ2-5, with TRBD1 as a possible D gene (6 bases). This CDR3 region has 14 residues. Per germline, CDR1 SGHRS and CDR2 YFSETQ. V was pared by 4 bases and J by 5 bases, with 15 bases between. The DNA for the CDR3 is TGCGCCAGCAGCACAGGACAGCAAGAGGAGACCCAGTACTTC. Translating gives CASSTGQQEETQYF.

This clonotype is deemed medium-sized. The chain is built from TRBV2 and TRBJ2-3; the D gene is possibly TRBD1 (5 bases). Per germline, CDR1 SNHLY and CDR2 FYNNEI. Between the trimmed V and J ends, which lost 1 base and 0 bases, there was a span of 11 bases. This CDR3 is built from 16 residues. The CDR3 spells CASSEGGWYSTDTQYF. In DNA, the CDR3 is TGTGCCAGCAGTGAAGGGGGCTGGTACAGCACAGATACGCAGTATTTT.

In its sample, this clonotype ranks as medium-sized. This chain uses TRBV19 with TRBJ2-3; D unresolved. The length of the CDR3 is 12 residues. In germline, CDR1 is LNHDA, CDR2 SQIVND (reference sequence). The V end lost 6 bases, the J end lost 0 bases, and 4 bases lay between the germline ends. The CDR3 nucleotides are TGTGCCAGTAGCCAAAGCACAGATACGCAGTATTTT. This sequence encodes CASSQSTDTQYF.

This clonotype qualifies as medium-sized. The chain carries TRBV6-8 and TRBJ2-7; 8 positions match TRBD1. There are 15 residues in the CDR3. CDR1 is MNHGY and CDR2 is SAAAGT in the germline V gene. V trimming: 0 bases; J trimming: 5 bases; junction bases outside the gene matches: 6. The chain's CDR3 is CASSYSGPGGHEQYF. The CDR3 coding sequence is TGTGCCAGCAGTTACTCGGGGCCAGGGGGCCACGAGCAGTACTTC.

Note on this clonotype: At one of its ends the junction is not consistent with the germline gene, which may arise from a read error. The CDR3 sequence is CTSSPDRQNNQPQHF. The DNA for the CDR3 is TGTACCAGCAGCCCAGACAGGCAAAACAATCAGCCCCAGCATTTT. This rearrangement joins TRBV28 to TRBJ1-5; possibly TRBD1 for D (6 bases). Germline loops: CDR1 MDHEN, CDR2 SYDVKM. There are 15 residues in the CDR3.

At least ten counts were recorded for this clonotype. The chain combines TRBV7-8 with TRBJ2-1; TRBD2 aligns across 8 bases. Germline CDR1 reads SGHVS; CDR2 reads FQNEAQ. The CDR3 loop spans 15 amino acids. Trimming at V came to 2 bases and at J to 8 bases, leaving 8 bases not matched to a gene. CDR3: CASSLSGTSVDEQFF. The CDR3 DNA follows: TGTGCCAGCAGCTTATCCGGGACTAGTGTCGATGAGCAGTTCTTC.

By share, this clonotype counts as medium-sized (0.01 to 0.1%). The chain recombines TRBV28 with TRBJ1-5; TRBD1 matches at 7 bases. V lost 6 bases, J lost 0 bases, and 8 bases stayed unmatched. The CDR3 has 16 amino acids. Germline V gene sequence: CDR1 MDHEN, CDR2 SYDVKM. CDR3 DNA sequence: TGTGCCAGCAGCATGACAGGGTTCTATAGCAATCAGCCCCAGCATTTT. Amino acid sequence: CASSMTGFYSNQPQHF. Full variable domain (rest looked up from reference TRBV28 and TRBJ1-5): DVKVTQSSRYLVKRTGEKVFLECVQDMDHENMFWYRQDPGLGLRLIYFSYDVKMKEKGDIPEGYSVSREKKERFSLILESASTNQTSMYLCASSMTGFYSNQPQHFGDGTRLSIL.

The chain joins TRBV6-1 to TRBJ1-4; possibly TRBD1 for D (5 bases). The CDR3 loop spans 13 amino acids. Trimming took 4 bases from V and 15 from J, leaving 18 bases between them. CDR1 and CDR2 from the germline V gene are MNHNS and SASEGT. CDR3 residues: CASSATGRRSMFF. Here the CDR3 DNA reads TGTGCCAGCAGTGCCACGGGGCGACGCTCGATGTTTTTT.

This clonotype was observed many times. This chain joins TRBV7-6 and TRBJ2-1; no clear D. V was shortened by 0 bases and J by 4 bases, with 4 bases between the two germline ends. There are 13 residues in the CDR3. CDR1 and CDR2 (germline): SGHVS, FNYEAQ. CDR3 DNA: TGTGCCAGCAGCTTAGCAGTTTACAATGAGCAGTTCTTC. Translating it yields CASSLAVYNEQFF.

This clonotype was counted at least ten times. The chain is built from TRBV4-2 and TRBJ2-1, with 8 bases aligning to TRBD1. The V segment lost 2 bases and the J segment 4 bases; nucleotides outside the gene matches: 1. From germline, CDR1 is LGHNA and CDR2 YNFKEQ. The CDR3 has 14 residues. CDR3 sequence reads: CASSQNRGYNEQFF. The CDR3 bases are TGTGCCAGCAGCCAAAACAGGGGGTACAATGAGCAGTTCTTC.

In this sample, this clonotype turned up many times. This could be a read error, since a much larger clone is one nucleotide away. The rearrangement uses TRBV12-3 or TRBV12-4 and TRBJ2-1, with TRBD2 matching over 10 bases. J gave up 6 bases and V 8 bases, and 13 bases lay outside the gene matches. This CDR3 spans 16 amino acids. The DNA for the CDR3 is TGTGCCAGCGGTCCACCTTTAGCGGGAGGAACCAATGAGCAGTTCTTC. The encoded protein is CASGPPLAGGTNEQFF.

This clonotype appeared many times. This chain joins TRBV2 and TRBJ2-2, with a weak D call TRBD2 (6 bases). V lost 6 bases and J 6 bases, leaving 11 bases between the germline ends. Per germline, CDR1 SNHLY and CDR2 FYNNEI. The CDR3 runs 13 residues. The CDR3 is CASSPWDSGELFF. The CDR3 DNA sequence: TGTGCCAGCAGCCCATGGGACTCCGGGGAGCTGTTTTTT.

J is TRBJ1-2 and V is TRBV28, with D perhaps TRBD1 (5 bases). Per the germline V gene, CDR1 is MDHEN and CDR2 is SYDVKM. With 6 bases removed from V and 6 bases from J, the gap between germline ends came to 20 bases. The CDR3 covers 15 residues. The CDR3 sequence is CASRNSGRLRDGYTF. CDR3 bases: TGTGCCAGCAGAAATTCGGGACGGTTGCGAGATGGCTACACCTTC.

About this clonotype: This may be a read error, as it is one base from a much larger clone. The chain employs TRBV6-1 and TRBJ1-1; TRBD1 might be the D (6 bases). The V gene's germline CDR1 is MNHNS and CDR2 SASEGT. This CDR3 region has 15 residues. Written as DNA, the CDR3 is TGTACCAGCAGCCAATACAGGGAGGCGAACACTGAAGCTTTCTTT. Encoded protein: CTSSQYREANTEAFF.